Listed below are T cell receptor beta chains from one sample, sequenced in a study of T cell responses to AZD1222 COVID-19 vaccine. Assay: immunoSEQ multiplex PCR; the TCRdb copy retains only in-frame clones and omits some. The table includes 150,000 to 200,000 clones, roughly 90% detected once. Sequenced here: peripheral blood, sampled on day 0 of AZD1222 vaccination. These receptor sequences come from an adult in good health. The CDR3 runs from the conserved cysteine through the conserved F or W. Each record gives: J gene, clone size, V gene, CDR3 protein. The size field is filled for only some rows; it gives once, few, many or a size class.

J gene: TRBJ1-1
clone size: -
V gene: TRBV27
CDR3 protein: CASRPTDGTEAFF

J gene: TRBJ2-3
clone size: -
V gene: TRBV6-6
CDR3 protein: CASSPGLAGDYLDTQYF

J gene: TRBJ2-7
clone size: once
V gene: TRBV3-1/TRBV3-2
CDR3 protein: CASSQGTGGISSYEQYF

J gene: TRBJ1-1
clone size: -
V gene: TRBV18
CDR3 protein: CASSPRDTTEAFF

J gene: TRBJ2-1
clone size: -
V gene: TRBV7-3
CDR3 protein: CASSLDPASYNEQFF

J gene: TRBJ2-7
clone size: -
V gene: TRBV5-1
CDR3 protein: CASSTGGDSESYEQYF

J gene: TRBJ1-2
clone size: once
V gene: TRBV12-3/TRBV12-4
CDR3 protein: CASSPTGLGYTF

J gene: TRBJ1-5
clone size: -
V gene: TRBV5-6
CDR3 protein: CASSRQGSNQPQHF

J gene: TRBJ2-5
clone size: -
V gene: TRBV7-7
CDR3 protein: CASSSGAGGPETQYF

J gene: TRBJ2-3
clone size: once
V gene: TRBV9
CDR3 protein: CASSSPLLAGYTDTQYF

J gene: TRBJ1-2
clone size: -
V gene: TRBV7-3
CDR3 protein: CASSPGQDYGYTF

J gene: TRBJ1-4
clone size: -
V gene: TRBV21-1
CDR3 protein: CASSRGEKLFF

J gene: TRBJ2-7
clone size: -
V gene: TRBV11-2
CDR3 protein: CASSLEYSHLPYEQYF

J gene: TRBJ1-2
clone size: -
V gene: TRBV30
CDR3 protein: CAWSREAANYGYTF

J gene: TRBJ2-7
clone size: once
V gene: TRBV2
CDR3 protein: CASSEGLAGSYEQYF

J gene: TRBJ2-7
clone size: -
V gene: TRBV29-1
CDR3 protein: CSVAPSSYEQYF

J gene: TRBJ2-5
clone size: -
V gene: TRBV28
CDR3 protein: CASSLPRGGSGETQYF

J gene: TRBJ1-1
clone size: -
V gene: TRBV18
CDR3 protein: CASSPTRGNTEAFF

J gene: TRBJ1-2
clone size: -
V gene: TRBV2
CDR3 protein: CASSRTAGAANYGYTF

J gene: TRBJ2-1
clone size: -
V gene: TRBV28
CDR3 protein: CASSFFWLGTTGRGEQFF

J gene: TRBJ1-2
clone size: -
V gene: TRBV7-9
CDR3 protein: CASTVGGRGSGYTF

J gene: TRBJ1-5
clone size: -
V gene: TRBV4-2
CDR3 protein: CASSPSGGSDQPQHF

J gene: TRBJ2-1
clone size: -
V gene: TRBV5-4
CDR3 protein: CASSLMGLADNEQFF

J gene: TRBJ2-3
clone size: -
V gene: TRBV15
CDR3 protein: CATSSSPGQGADTQYF